A selection of T cell receptor beta chains follows, all from one sample in a study of shared clonotypes between healthy human individuals. Method: immunoSEQ multiplex PCR; TCRdb's copy keeps in-frame clones and lacks some. Of 2,500,000 or so clones in the sample, approximately 90% were seen once. The sequencing sample was made of naive CD4+ T cells sorted from blood. All receptors derive from a man aged 18 to 30 in good health. The CDR3 runs from the conserved cysteine through the conserved F or W. The D gene is left open where the match is weak. The size of a clone is reported for some rows only, either as once, few or many, or as a class for expanded clones.

d_call: NA
j_call: TRBJ1-4
v_call: TRBV27
clone_size: NA
cdr3_nt: TGTGCCAGCAGTTTACAGGGAGTAGGGGAAAAACTGTTTTTT
cdr3_aa: CASSLQGVGEKLFF

d_call: NA
j_call: TRBJ2-3
v_call: TRBV28
clone_size: once
cdr3_nt: TGTGCCAGCAGACCCGACAGAGTTGGAACAGATACGCAGTATTTT
cdr3_aa: CASRPDRVGTDTQYF

d_call: NA
j_call: TRBJ1-2
v_call: TRBV7-2
clone_size: NA
cdr3_nt: TGTGCCAGCAGCCCTAGTAGCTCAATCAGCCGTGGCTACACCTTC
cdr3_aa: CASSPSSSISRGYTF

d_call: NA
j_call: TRBJ1-1
v_call: TRBV9
clone_size: few
cdr3_nt: TGTGCCAGCAGCCTGGGCGCGAACACTGAAGCTTTCTTT
cdr3_aa: CASSLGANTEAFF

d_call: TRBD1
j_call: TRBJ2-1
v_call: TRBV18
clone_size: NA
cdr3_nt: TGTGCCAGCTCTCCACAGGGGAATTCCTACAATGAGCAGTTCTTC
cdr3_aa: CASSPQGNSYNEQFF

d_call: TRBD2
j_call: TRBJ2-1
v_call: TRBV5-4
clone_size: NA
cdr3_nt: TGTGCCAGCAGCTTGGGCGGGAGGGCCCACAATGAGCAGTTCTTC
cdr3_aa: CASSLGGRAHNEQFF

d_call: NA
j_call: TRBJ2-5
v_call: TRBV5-1
clone_size: NA
cdr3_nt: TGCGCCAGCAGCTTGGTGGGGGGGCGAGAGACCCAGTACTTC
cdr3_aa: CASSLVGGRETQYF

d_call: NA
j_call: TRBJ2-3
v_call: TRBV19
clone_size: NA
cdr3_nt: TGTGCCAGTAGTATAGTGGGCAAGAGCACAGATACGCAGTATTTT
cdr3_aa: CASSIVGKSTDTQYF

d_call: NA
j_call: TRBJ1-2
v_call: TRBV2
clone_size: NA
cdr3_nt: TGTGCCAGCAGTGAGGTTCCCAACTATGGCTACACCTTC
cdr3_aa: CASSEVPNYGYTF

d_call: NA
j_call: TRBJ2-7
v_call: TRBV2
clone_size: NA
cdr3_nt: TGTGCCGGCGGCAGGGGTCCCTACGAGCAGTACTTC
cdr3_aa: CAGGRGPYEQYF

d_call: NA
j_call: TRBJ2-2
v_call: TRBV10-3
clone_size: NA
cdr3_nt: TGTGCCATCAGTTCCTCGGGACACAGCACCGGGGAGCTGTTTTTT
cdr3_aa: CAISSSGHSTGELFF

d_call: NA
j_call: TRBJ2-2
v_call: TRBV9
clone_size: NA
cdr3_nt: TGTGCCAGCAGCGTAGACAGTTCTAACACCGGGGAGCTGTTTTTT
cdr3_aa: CASSVDSSNTGELFF

d_call: NA
j_call: TRBJ2-1
v_call: TRBV6-1
clone_size: NA
cdr3_nt: TGTGCCAGCAGCTCGACTAGTCTAGATGAGCAGTTCTTC
cdr3_aa: CASSSTSLDEQFF

d_call: TRBD1
j_call: TRBJ1-5
v_call: TRBV28
clone_size: NA
cdr3_nt: TGTGCCAGCAGGGGGACAGGGGGTAGCAATCAGCCCCAGCATTTT
cdr3_aa: CASRGTGGSNQPQHF

d_call: TRBD2
j_call: TRBJ2-5
v_call: TRBV5-1
clone_size: NA
cdr3_nt: TGCGCCAGCAGCATCGGGGGAGGGGAGACCCAGTACTTC
cdr3_aa: CASSIGGGETQYF

d_call: NA
j_call: TRBJ1-1
v_call: TRBV18
clone_size: NA
cdr3_nt: TGTGCCAGCTCACCGCCCCCGGGAACTGAAGCTTTCTTT
cdr3_aa: CASSPPPGTEAFF

d_call: NA
j_call: TRBJ1-3
v_call: TRBV30
clone_size: few
cdr3_nt: TGTGCCTGGAGTGTCCTCCTTCCCAAGAACACCATATATTTT
cdr3_aa: CAWSVLLPKNTIYF

d_call: NA
j_call: TRBJ2-3
v_call: TRBV7-2
clone_size: NA
cdr3_nt: TGTGCCAGCAGCCCTAAGGTTGTTACTAGCACAGATACGCAGTATTTT
cdr3_aa: CASSPKVVTSTDTQYF

d_call: NA
j_call: TRBJ1-1
v_call: TRBV6-1
clone_size: NA
cdr3_nt: TGTGCCAGCAGTGACTATGCAACTGAAGCTTTCTTT
cdr3_aa: CASSDYATEAFF

d_call: NA
j_call: TRBJ1-1
v_call: TRBV6-5
clone_size: few
cdr3_nt: TGTGCCAGCAGTTACTCAGGCAGGGAGGTTGAAGCTTTCTTT
cdr3_aa: CASSYSGREVEAFF

d_call: NA
j_call: TRBJ2-2
v_call: TRBV5-5
clone_size: NA
cdr3_nt: TGTGCCAGCAGCTTGGCTGGCGGGGAGCTGTTTTTT
cdr3_aa: CASSLAGGELFF

d_call: TRBD2
j_call: TRBJ2-1
v_call: TRBV18
clone_size: NA
cdr3_nt: TGTGCCAGCTCCCGCGGGGGTAATGAGCAGTTCTTC
cdr3_aa: CASSRGGNEQFF

d_call: TRBD2
j_call: TRBJ2-7
v_call: TRBV7-2
clone_size: NA
cdr3_nt: TGTGCCAGCAGCTACCTTTACGCCCCGGGAGGGAAAAGCTCCTACGAGCAGTACTTC
cdr3_aa: CASSYLYAPGGKSSYEQYF

d_call: NA
j_call: TRBJ2-1
v_call: TRBV2
clone_size: NA
cdr3_nt: TGTGCCAGCACTGGGGACTCCAATGAGCAGTTCTTC
cdr3_aa: CASTGDSNEQFF

d_call: TRBD1
j_call: TRBJ1-1
v_call: TRBV4-1
clone_size: NA
cdr3_nt: TGCGCCAGCAGCCTCACGGACAGGGTTTTCGCTGAAGCTTTCTTT
cdr3_aa: CASSLTDRVFAEAFF

d_call: NA
j_call: TRBJ2-3
v_call: TRBV25-1
clone_size: NA
cdr3_nt: TGTGCCAGCAGTCCTCGGGGTAGCGGCAGCACAGATACGCAGTATTTT
cdr3_aa: CASSPRGSGSTDTQYF

d_call: NA
j_call: TRBJ1-6
v_call: TRBV4-1
clone_size: NA
cdr3_nt: TGCGCCAGCAGCCAAGATGGGCTAGTAAGCTCCTATAATTCACCCCTCCACTTT
cdr3_aa: CASSQDGLVSSYNSPLHF

d_call: NA
j_call: TRBJ2-2
v_call: TRBV19
clone_size: NA
cdr3_nt: TGTGCCAGTAGTCCGGCCGCCGGGGAGCTGTTTTTT
cdr3_aa: CASSPAAGELFF

d_call: TRBD2
j_call: TRBJ2-1
v_call: TRBV10-3
clone_size: NA
cdr3_nt: TGTGCCATCAGCCGTAGCGGGAGCTCCTACAATGAGCAGTTCTTC
cdr3_aa: CAISRSGSSYNEQFF

d_call: TRBD1
j_call: TRBJ1-5
v_call: TRBV6-1
clone_size: NA
cdr3_nt: TGTGCCAGCGTCCCAGACAGGGAACAGCCCCAGCATTTT
cdr3_aa: CASVPDREQPQHF

d_call: NA
j_call: TRBJ1-1
v_call: TRBV6-5
clone_size: NA
cdr3_nt: TGTGCCAGCAGTTATGCAGTGAACACTGAAGCTTTCTTT
cdr3_aa: CASSYAVNTEAFF